One and the same sample provided the 25 T cell receptor beta chains below, sequenced in a study of long-term antiretroviral therapy in people with HIV. It was version v3.0 of the immunoSEQ assay that was run at survey level. Produced via immunoSEQ multiplex PCR; TCRdb's table is partial and in-frame only. The sample includes 20,000 to 25,000 clones, approximately 85% seen only once; the top ten take less than 9.5%. The sample here was unsorted PBMCs, taken 1.5 years after starting antiretroviral therapy. The source is a man aged 25 to 40 with HIV.

The chain has TRBV18 and TRBJ2-1; 12 nucleotides line up with TRBD2. J lost 8 bases, V lost 6 bases, and 8 bases had no gene match. CDR1 is KGHSH and CDR2 is LQKENI in the germline V gene. This CDR3 is built from 15 residues. CDR3 bases: TGTGCCAGCTCCCAAGGACTAGCGGGATCATATGAGCAGTTCTTC. It encodes CASSQGLAGSYEQFF.

The J gene is TRBJ1-6, the V gene TRBV5-6; weak D call: TRBD1 (5 bases). V was trimmed by 2 bases and J by 9 bases, leaving 12 bases between them. This CDR3 has 14 amino acids. CDR1 is SGHDT, CDR2 YYEEEE, per germline. The DNA for the CDR3 is TGTGCCAGCAGCTTACAACCCGGGGGTTCACCCCTCCACTTT. It translates to CASSLQPGGSPLHF. Based on the CDR3 plus reference TRBV5-6 and TRBJ1-6, the full variable domain is DAGVTQSPTHLIKTRGQQVTLRCSPKSGHDTVSWYQQALGQGPQFIFQYYEEEERQRGNFPDRFSGHQFPNYSSELNVNALLLGDSALYLCASSLQPGGSPLHFGNGTRLTVT.

The chain joins TRBV30 to TRBJ2-1; D is undetermined. The germline V gene encodes CDR1 GTSNPN and CDR2 SVGIG (reference sequence). This CDR3 region has 15 residues. Trimming pared 3 bases from V and 1 base from J, leaving 13 bases between. In DNA, the CDR3 is TGTGCCTGGAGGGGTAAAGGTTATTCCTACAATGAGCAGTTCTTC. Residues: CAWRGKGYSYNEQFF.

The genes are TRBV5-6 and TRBJ1-2, with TRBD1 matching over 7 bases. V lost 5 bases to trimming and J lost 4 bases; unmatched junction nucleotides: 5. The CDR3 length is 13 residues. From germline, CDR1 is SGHDT and CDR2 YYEEEE. The CDR3 DNA reads TGTGCCAGCAGTTTTAGACAGGGCTATGGCTACACCTTC. It specifies CASSFRQGYGYTF.

The genes are TRBV7-9 and TRBJ2-1, with TRBD2 matching over 10 bases. Germline CDR1 SEHNR, CDR2 FQNEAQ (reference sequence). The CDR3 extends over 17 amino acids. The junction had 16 bases not matched to a gene; V was cut back by 2 bases and J by 12 bases. The CDR3 sequence is CASSLYNLVASGGPQFF. The CDR3 DNA sequence: TGTGCCAGCAGCTTATATAATCTAGTGGCTAGCGGGGGTCCGCAGTTCTTC.

The DNA for the CDR3 is TGTGCCAGCAGGCCCCGGGACGATGAAAAACTGTTTTTT. Amino acids: CASRPRDDEKLFF. The chain carries TRBV28 and TRBJ1-4; the D gene is possibly TRBD1 (5 bases). In germline, CDR1 is MDHEN, CDR2 SYDVKM. The CDR3 contains 13 residues. The V gene lost 6 bases and the J gene lost 6 bases, with 11 bases spanning the gap.

The gene calls are TRBV29-1 and TRBJ1-1; a possible D gene is TRBD1 (5 bases). The V end was cut by 4 bases, the J end by 0 bases, with 12 bases between. The CDR3 extends over 14 amino acids. CDR1 is SQVTM, CDR2 ANQGSEA, per germline. The CDR3 region has the DNA TGCAGCGTTGTGGGGCAGGTCTTGAACACTGAAGCTTTCTTT. It translates to CSVVGQVLNTEAFF.

The genes are TRBV19 and TRBJ1-4; D call uncertain. The ends were cut back, 4 bases at V and 4 bases at J, with 4 bases in the middle. The CDR3 runs to 12 residues. The germline CDR1 and CDR2 sequences are LNHDA and SQIVND (reference sequence). The CDR3 DNA follows: TGTGCCAGTAGTAGAGATAATGAAAAACTGTTTTTT. Translation: CASSRDNEKLFF.

The chain couples TRBV4-2 to TRBJ1-3; tentative D call: TRBD1 (6 bases). Germline-derived CDR1 and CDR2 are LGHNA and YNFKEQ. This CDR3 contains 18 residues. V lost 2 bases to trimming and J lost 3 bases, with 20 bases between them. This CDR3 reads CASSQTPFGQSNGNTIYF. The CDR3 DNA follows: TGTGCCAGCAGCCAAACCCCTTTTGGACAGTCTAATGGAAACACCATATATTTT.

The rearrangement joins TRBV2 to TRBJ2-7, with 10 bases fitting TRBD1. The germline V gene encodes CDR1 SNHLY and CDR2 FYNNEI. V dropped 6 bases and J dropped 0; count of bases not matched to a gene: 5. The CDR3 spans 15 residues. In nucleotides, the CDR3 is TGTGCCAGCAGCCTGGGACAGGGGAACTCCTACGAGCAGTACTTC. Translating it yields CASSLGQGNSYEQYF. Using reference TRBV2 and TRBJ2-7 for the parts outside the CDR3, the full variable domain is EPEVTQTPSHQVTQMGQEVILRCVPISNHLYFYWYRQILGQKVEFLVSFYNNEISEKSEIFDDQFSVERPDGSNFTLKIRSTKLEDSAMYFCASSLGQGNSYEQYFGPGTRLTVT.

In this sample, this clone turned up a few times. The chain combines TRBV7-9 with TRBJ2-7; D is unclear. The length of the CDR3 is 13 residues. Trimming left V 3 bases short and J 5 bases short, with 11 bases between. The germline V gene has CDR1 SEHNR and CDR2 FQNEAQ (reference sequence). CDR3: CASSFTKDNEQYF. The CDR3 DNA sequence: TGTGCCAGCAGCTTCACTAAGGATAACGAGCAGTACTTC. The full variable domain, with the rest looked up from reference TRBV7-9 and TRBJ2-7, is DTGVSQNPRHKITKRGQNVTFRCDPISEHNRLYWYRQTLGQGPEFLTYFQNEAQLEKSRLLSDRFSAERPKGSFSTLEIQRTEQGDSAMYLCASSFTKDNEQYFGPGTRLTVT.

The chain links TRBV28 to TRBJ1-5; TRBD1 might be the D (6 bases). The CDR3 runs to 14 residues. V lost 5 bases and J 7 bases, leaving 15 bases between the germline ends. CDR1 is MDHEN and CDR2 is SYDVKM in the germline V gene. CDR3 nucleotide sequence: TGTGCCAGCAGTGCAACAGGGTCTCGGCAGCCCCAGCATTTT. This encodes CASSATGSRQPQHF.

This rearrangement joins TRBV30 to TRBJ2-3; 9 bases are a match to TRBD1. The junction had 1 base not matched to a gene; V was cut back by 3 bases and J by 3 bases. The CDR3 length is 13 residues. Germline V gene lookup returns CDR1 GTSNPN and CDR2 SVGIG (reference sequence). CDR3 sequence: CAWRDRGTDTQYF. The CDR3, as DNA: TGTGCCTGGAGGGACAGGGGTACAGATACGCAGTATTTT. The full variable domain, rest sourced from reference TRBV30 and TRBJ2-3, is SQTIHQWPATLVQPVGSPLSLECTVEGTSNPNLYWYRQAAGRGLQLLFYSVGIGQISSEVPQNLSASRPQDRQFILSSKKLLLSDSGFYLCAWRDRGTDTQYFGPGTRLTVL.

The chain is built from TRBV4-2 and TRBJ2-7; no reliable D call. Germline V gives CDR1 LGHNA, CDR2 YNFKEQ. V shed 4 bases and J shed 4 bases, with 17 bases lying between them. The CDR3 spans 15 residues. In DNA, the CDR3 is TGTGCCAGCAGCCCGTCCCTGGAAGGGTTGTACGAGCAGTACTTC. Translated: CASSPSLEGLYEQYF.

This rearrangement joins TRBV19 to TRBJ2-6, with TRBD1 matching 9 bases. CDR1 and CDR2 (germline): LNHDA, SQIVND (reference sequence). CDR3 size: 17 residues. Trimming at V came to 4 bases and at J to 1 base, leaving 5 bases not matched to a gene. CDR3 in DNA: TGTGCCAGTAGTAGGGTGACAGGGGGGTCTGGGGCCAACGTCCTGACTTTC. Its protein product is CASSRVTGGSGANVLTF.

The chain uses TRBV11-1 and TRBJ2-6; D remains ambiguous. Germline lookup yields CDR1 SGHAT and CDR2 FQDESV (reference sequence). V lost 5 bases and J lost 1, with 12 bases in between. The CDR3 is 16 residues long. CDR3 amino acids: CASSNQIRSGANVLTF. Written as DNA, the CDR3 is TGTGCCAGCAGCAATCAAATACGGTCTGGGGCCAACGTCCTGACTTTC.

This clone was found a few times. The J gene is TRBJ1-4, the V gene TRBV28; D may be TRBD1 (5 bases). CDR3 length equals 15 residues. V was pared by 1 base and J by 7 bases, with 13 bases between. From germline, CDR1 is MDHEN and CDR2 SYDVKM. The CDR3 nucleotides read TGTGCCAGCAGTTTATATTCAGGGAACGGTGAAAAACTGTTTTTT. Translation gives CASSLYSGNGEKLFF.

This chain joins TRBV4-1 and TRBJ1-2; D not resolved. CDR3 length equals 13 residues. The V end lost 1 base, the J end lost 5 bases, and 8 bases lay between the germline ends. Per germline, CDR1 MGHRA and CDR2 YSYEKL. CDR3 protein: CASSQVSQYGYTF. CDR3 DNA: TGCGCCAGCAGCCAAGTCAGCCAATATGGCTACACCTTC.

This clone was seen only a few times. V gene TRBV19 combines with J gene TRBJ2-7, with D perhaps matching TRBD1 (5 bases). CDR1 is LNHDA and CDR2 is SQIVND in the germline V gene (reference sequence). The CDR3 extends over 16 amino acids. V lost 4 bases and J lost 3, with 19 bases in between. The CDR3 bases are TGTGCCAGTAGTAAGGGGCCGGTTCAATCGGTCTACGAGCAGTACTTC. As protein: CASSKGPVQSVYEQYF.

This clone appeared once. The V and J genes are TRBV10-3 and TRBJ1-6; D perhaps matches TRBD1 (6 bases). The germline V gene encodes CDR1 ENHRY and CDR2 SYGVKD. Deletions cut 5 bases from V and 5 bases from J, with 16 bases between. The CDR3 runs to 16 residues. CDR3 DNA: TGTGCCATCAGTACCCGGGACACGTTCGATAATTCACCCCTCCACTTT. Protein sequence: CAISTRDTFDNSPLHF.

Written as DNA, the CDR3 is TGCGCCAGCAGTCGGAGCACAGATACGCAGTATTTT. This encodes CASSRSTDTQYF. The chain recombines TRBV10-1 with TRBJ2-3; no reliable D call. V was clipped by 5 bases and J by 0 bases, with 3 bases between them. CDR1 and CDR2 (germline): WNHNN, SYGVQD (reference sequence). The CDR3 spans 12 residues.

J is TRBJ2-1 and V is TRBV19; D ambiguous. Germline CDR1 reads LNHDA; CDR2 reads SQIVND (reference sequence). The CDR3 is made up of 15 amino acids. The V end was cut by 2 bases, the J end by 6 bases, with 14 bases between. The chain's CDR3 is CASSITAEGFNEQFF. CDR3 bases: TGTGCCAGTAGTATAACGGCCGAAGGGTTCAATGAGCAGTTCTTC. Based on the CDR3 plus reference TRBV19 and TRBJ2-1, the full variable domain is DGGITQSPKYLFRKEGQNVTLSCEQNLNHDAMYWYRQDPGQGLRLIYYSQIVNDFQKGDIAEGYSVSREKKESFPLTVTSAQKNPTAFYLCASSITAEGFNEQFFGPGTRLTVL.

This CDR3 reads CASSGGQGYEKLFF. The CDR3 DNA follows: TGTGCCAGCAGCGGGGGACAGGGCTACGAAAAACTGTTTTTT. V is TRBV9 and J is TRBJ1-4, with 9 bases identical to TRBD1. J was trimmed by 8 bases and V by 3 bases; bases with no gene match: 5. Looked up from germline, CDR1 is SGDLS and CDR2 is YYNGEE. This CDR3 region has 14 residues.

The V and J genes are TRBV6-1 and TRBJ2-7; D uncertain. CDR1 MNHNS and CDR2 SASEGT come from the germline V gene. Deletions cut 6 bases from V and 4 bases from J, with 10 bases between. The CDR3 spans 12 residues. CDR3 in amino acids: CASSSWDYEQYF. The CDR3 DNA reads as TGTGCCAGCAGCTCCTGGGATTACGAGCAGTACTTC.

The chain joins TRBV4-1 to TRBJ1-2; no clear D gene. The CDR3 has 14 amino acids. CDR1 and CDR2 from the germline V gene are MGHRA and YSYEKL. Trimming cost V 1 base and J 5 bases, with 11 bases left between them. CDR3 protein: CASSQAAALYGYTF. In nucleotides, the CDR3 is TGCGCCAGCAGCCAAGCGGCAGCCTTATATGGCTACACCTTC.